The TCR beta chain described here comes from a study of a mutant IDH1 vaccine in newly diagnosed glioma. Looking at the study overall: With temozolomide cycles, or 4-6 weeks after radiotherapy alone, vaccination was started. Among treated patients, approximately 62% were male and 37.5% female, and mean age was approximately 40 years.

This sample's time point: week 23, last vaccination. Topical imiquimod accompanied each vaccine dose, which consisted of 300 ug of mutant IDH1 20-mer peptide. CDR3 length: 15 amino acids. Trimming left V 5 bases short and J 0 bases short, with 12 bases between. The germline V gene encodes CDR1 SGHAT and CDR2 FQNNGV. TCRdb's table, derived via immunoSEQ multiplex PCR, lists solely in-frame clones and lacks some. The sample has some 38,000 clones, roughly 76% seen once. This clone rates as medium-sized. Its target is unknown. The chain recombines TRBV11-2 with TRBJ2-3, with D hard to call. Sequences were derived from PBMCs, sampled from a glioma patient whose treatment included an IDH1 peptide vaccine. The receptor comes from a man in his forties with glioma. The CDR3 here is CASSPKWLSTDTQYF. The CDR3 DNA sequence: TGTGCCAGCAGCCCTAAATGGCTAAGCACAGATACGCAGTATTTT.